One sample yielded the 12 T cell receptor beta chains listed below, sequenced in a study of blood T cell repertoires in COVID-19 (dated by TCRdb to about 2020). Library preparation used the immunoSEQ multiplex PCR assay. The immuneACCESS repertoire file appears here via TCRdb, limited to in-frame rearrangements. These files lack a portion of the clones; in checked studies, under half of the deficit traces to unresolved V genes, and the cause of the others is not known. The sample table lists under 250,000 clones, about 85% of them with a count of one. The top ten hold 11% of the sample. The sequenced material came from PBMCs or T cells enriched from blood (not recorded which). The receptors were gathered from a man between 25 and 39 years old who had recovered from COVID-19.

V is TRBV10-1 and J is TRBJ2-4, with D tentatively TRBD2 (5 bases). Between the trimmed V and J ends, which lost 2 bases and 4 bases, there was a span of 18 bases. Germline V CDR1 and CDR2: WNHNN, SYGVQD (reference sequence). The CDR3 covers 17 residues. The CDR3 is CASSEVAGQSGKNIQYF. The DNA for the CDR3 is TGCGCCAGCAGTGAGGTGGCGGGTCAATCGGGGAAAAACATTCAGTACTTC.

The chain uses TRBV7-9 and TRBJ1-1; 7 nucleotides agree with TRBD1. There are 15 residues in the CDR3. Germline V gene lookup returns CDR1 SEHNR and CDR2 FQNEAQ (reference sequence). V was clipped by 3 bases and J by 2 bases; unmatched bases: 6. In DNA form, the CDR3 reads TGTGCCAGCAGCTTTCGGACAGGACGAAACACTGAAGCTTTCTTT. Its translation: CASSFRTGRNTEAFF.

This chain uses TRBV7-3 with TRBJ2-1; the match to TRBD1 covers 7 bases. Germline trimming cut 1 base from V and 9 bases from J; bases unmatched to any gene: 3. The V gene's germline CDR1 is SGHTA and CDR2 FQGTGA. This CDR3 is built from 13 residues. The CDR3 DNA sequence: TGTGCCAGCAGCTTAAGTCGACAGGGTGAGCAGTTCTTC. The encoded protein is CASSLSRQGEQFF.

This sequence joins TRBV2 and TRBJ1-5; tentatively, D is TRBD1 (5 bases). The length of the CDR3 is 15 residues. Germline V gene data show CDR1 as SNHLY and CDR2 as FYNNEI. The V end lost 4 bases, the J end lost 6 bases, and 16 bases lay between the germline ends. CDR3 sequence: CASSGNLGQGQPQHF. The CDR3 DNA reads TGTGCCAGCAGTGGAAATCTGGGTCAGGGTCAGCCCCAGCATTTT.

The chain combines TRBV25-1 with TRBJ2-7; D call uncertain. V lost 3 bases, J lost 0 bases, and 15 bases lay in between. This CDR3 is built from 16 residues. Per the germline V gene, CDR1 is MGHDK and CDR2 is SYGVNS. The CDR3 reads CASSDYQTQTSYEQYF. DNA for the CDR3: TGTGCCAGCAGTGATTACCAGACACAGACCTCCTACGAGCAGTACTTC.

The J gene is TRBJ2-7, the V gene TRBV6-2 or TRBV6-3; 8 nucleotides agree with TRBD1. Unmatched junction bases numbered 18, after V lost 5 bases and J lost 9 bases. The CDR3 runs 16 residues. Germline V lookup: CDR1 MNHEY, CDR2 SVGEGT. The CDR3 region is CASSKPPGQAPLGQYF. CDR3 DNA sequence: TGTGCCAGCAGTAAACCCCCGGGACAGGCCCCTCTGGGGCAGTACTTC.

V gene TRBV7-2 combines with J gene TRBJ2-7; TRBD2 matches 7 bases. Germline CDR1 reads SGHTA; CDR2 reads FQGNSA. J was trimmed by 0 bases and V by 0 bases; bases with no gene match: 5. The CDR3 consists of 16 residues. This chain's CDR3 is CASSLASGSDSYEQYF. For the CDR3, the DNA is TGTGCCAGCAGCTTAGCTAGCGGGTCTGACTCCTACGAGCAGTACTTC. The full variable domain, rest sourced from reference TRBV7-2 and TRBJ2-7, is GAGVSQSPSNKVTEKGKDVELRCDPISGHTALYWYRQSLGQGLEFLIYFQGNSAPDKSGLPSDRFSAERTGGSVSTLTIQRTQQEDSAVYLCASSLASGSDSYEQYFGPGTRLTVT.

The V and J genes are TRBV4-1 and TRBJ2-3; the match to TRBD1 covers 7 bases. The CDR3 length is 15 residues. Germline V gene data show CDR1 as MGHRA and CDR2 as YSYEKL. V was clipped by 3 bases and J by 2 bases; unmatched bases: 5. CDR3 loop: CASSQTGSYTDTQYF. CDR3 nucleotides: TGCGCCAGCAGCCAGACAGGGAGCTACACAGATACGCAGTATTTT.

The genes are TRBV27 and TRBJ2-7; TRBD2 matches 12 bases. The CDR3 covers 17 residues. Losses at the gene ends were 5 bases for V and 7 bases for J; bases not matched to a gene: 15. Per germline, CDR1 MNHEY and CDR2 SMNVEV (reference sequence). The CDR3 coding sequence is TGTGCCAGCAGTCCCCAACATCGACTAGCGGGGGCGCGGGAGCAGTACTTC. Translation gives CASSPQHRLAGAREQYF.

The rearrangement uses TRBV28 and TRBJ1-5; TRBD1 is a possible D gene (5 bases). The CDR3 loop spans 15 amino acids. With 5 bases removed from V and 4 bases from J, the gap between germline ends came to 15 bases. Germline V CDR1 and CDR2: MDHEN, SYDVKM. CDR3 nucleotide sequence: TGTGCCAGCAGTACCAACAGGCTCGAAAATCAGCCCCAGCATTTT. Its translation: CASSTNRLENQPQHF.

This clone was detected only once. V gene TRBV11-2 combines with J gene TRBJ2-1, with 9 bases that match TRBD1. The CDR3 consists of 14 residues. CDR1 SGHAT and CDR2 FQNNGV come from the germline V gene. The junction had 5 bases not matched to a gene; V was cut back by 8 bases and J by 3 bases. The CDR3 DNA sequence: TGTGCCAGCCTGGGACAGGGTAGCTACAATGAGCAGTTCTTC. Its protein product is CASLGQGSYNEQFF. The full variable domain, in which reference TRBV11-2 and TRBJ2-1 provide the parts outside the CDR3, is EAGVAQSPRYKIIEKRQSVAFWCNPISGHATLYWYQQILGQGPKLLIQFQNNGVVDDSQLPKDRFSAERLKGVDSTLKIQPAKLEDSAVYLCASLGQGSYNEQFFGPGTRLTVL.

V usage is TRBV19 and J usage is TRBJ2-2, with TRBD1 identical over 9 bases. Germline V lookup: CDR1 LNHDA, CDR2 SQIVND (reference sequence). Trimming took 4 bases from V and 6 from J; bases not matched to a gene: 6. This CDR3 region has 15 residues. The CDR3 DNA sequence: TGTGCCAGTAGTAACCGACAGGGGGTCGCCGGGGAGCTGTTTTTT. It is translated as CASSNRQGVAGELFF.